The 15 T cell receptor beta chains reported below all come from one sample, sequenced in a study of T cell repertoires in cytomegalovirus infection. In TCRdb, the reads were re-called with MiXCR into one record per CDR3 protein. This sample has 100,000 or so distinct CDR3 sequences; less than 55% occur once, and the top ten carry about three quarters. These receptors are not linked to any known antigen. Sequences were derived from CD8+ T cells from cultured PBMCs, sampled from culture after CMV antigen stimulation. The receptors were sampled from a human donor in good health (CMV status not recorded). Some clones in this sample may be carry-over from other donors' samples.

The chain couples TRBV12-3 or TRBV12-4 to TRBJ2-7; no definite D call. CDR3 size: 12 residues. V gave up 3 bases and J gave up 3 bases, with 6 bases separating them. CDR3 bases: TGTGCCAGCAGTTTGTCCCTCTACGAGCAGTACTTC. Protein sequence: CASSLSLYEQYF.

A few counts support this clonotype. J is TRBJ1-1 and V is TRBV19; tentative D call: TRBD1 (6 bases). Trimming left V 5 bases short and J 7 bases short, with 14 bases between. Germline V gives CDR1 LNHDA, CDR2 SQIVND (reference sequence). The CDR3 is 13 amino acids. This chain's CDR3 is CASSGWGAHEAFF. DNA for the CDR3: TGTGCCAGTAGTGGTTGGGGGGCCCATGAAGCTTTCTTT.

Of note for this clonotype: A much larger clone lies one base from this, so it may be a read error. The rearrangement links TRBV7-6 to TRBJ2-1; D possibly uses TRBD1 or TRBD2 (6 bases each). The CDR3 is 14 residues long. Germline CDR1 and CDR2: SGHVS and FNYEAQ. V was trimmed by 6 bases and J by 5 bases, leaving 14 bases between them. CDR3 bases: TGTGCCAGCAGAGGGGGGCTCAGGAACAATGAGCAGTTCTTC. This translates into CASRGGLRNNEQFF.

The count of this clonotype is one. This rearrangement joins TRBV4-1 to TRBJ1-5; D is uncertain. The CDR3 extends over 14 amino acids. The germline V gene has CDR1 MGHRA and CDR2 YSYEKL. V was clipped by 1 base and J by 0 bases, with 4 bases between them. The CDR3 bases are TGCGCCAGCAGCCAAGTACTTAGCAATCAGCCCCAGCATTTT. Amino acids: CASSQVLSNQPQHF.

The rearrangement uses TRBV27 and TRBJ1-5; 9 positions match TRBD1. In germline, CDR1 is MNHEY, CDR2 SMNVEV (reference sequence). Trimming removed 3 bases from V and 2 bases from J; junction bases left unmatched: 11. The CDR3 totals 18 residues. The CDR3 spells CASSLSGQGHIGNQPQHF. In nucleotides, the CDR3 is TGTGCCAGCAGTTTGTCGGGACAGGGACATATCGGCAATCAGCCCCAGCATTTT.

V and J are TRBV27 and TRBJ2-7; 8 bases line up with TRBD2. CDR3 length equals 16 residues. Germline V gene lookup returns CDR1 MNHEY and CDR2 SMNVEV (reference sequence). V shed 0 bases, J shed 0 bases, and the junction held 4 bases outside the gene matches. This CDR3 reads CASSLSQRGHSYEQYF. DNA of the CDR3: TGTGCCAGCAGTTTATCGCAGCGGGGGCACTCCTACGAGCAGTACTTC.

This clonotype was seen a few times. Here the CDR3 reads CASSLGSEQFF. The CDR3, as DNA: TGTGCCAGTAGTCTGGGTTCGGAGCAGTTCTTC. The chain carries TRBV19 and TRBJ2-1; D not resolved. The CDR3 sequence is 11 residues long. In germline, CDR1 is LNHDA, CDR2 SQIVND (reference sequence). The germline V and J ends were trimmed by 5 bases and 10 bases, with 9 bases remaining between them.

The CDR3 reads CASSAGSAETQYF. The CDR3 region has the DNA TGTGCCAGCAGTGCGGGGTCTGCAGAGACCCAGTACTTC. V is TRBV12-3 or TRBV12-4 and J is TRBJ2-5, with TRBD2 as a possible D gene (6 bases). With 5 bases removed from V and 4 bases from J, the gap between germline ends came to 11 bases. The CDR3 is 13 residues long.

The chain carries TRBV4-1 and TRBJ1-6; D remains ambiguous. Germline CDR1 and CDR2: MGHRA and YSYEKL. V was trimmed by 0 bases and J by 5 bases, leaving 8 bases between them. CDR3 length equals 15 residues. The CDR3 loop reads CASSQEGRDNSPLHF. DNA for the CDR3: TGCGCCAGCAGCCAAGAGGGGAGGGATAATTCACCCCTCCACTTT.

There are many counts of this clonotype. The rearrangement uses TRBV28 and TRBJ2-7, with TRBD1 identical over 9 bases. The CDR3 extends over 13 amino acids. Germline V CDR1 and CDR2: MDHEN, SYDVKM. V dropped 6 bases and J dropped 3; count of bases not matched to a gene: 3. The CDR3 reads CASRGQGRYEQYF. The CDR3 coding sequence is TGTGCCAGCAGGGGACAGGGTCGCTACGAGCAGTACTTC.

The sample holds one count of this clonotype. The chain combines TRBV12-3 or TRBV12-4 with TRBJ1-1; D ambiguous. Trimming removed 3 bases at V and 7 bases at J, with 15 bases between. The CDR3 has 14 amino acids. CDR3 residues: CASSFGNPPGEAFF. The CDR3 region has the DNA TGTGCCAGCAGTTTCGGTAACCCTCCGGGTGAAGCTTTCTTT.

The chain combines TRBV7-2 with TRBJ2-2, with 10 bases aligning to TRBD2. There are 16 residues in the CDR3. V shed 1 base, J shed 7 bases, and the junction held 6 bases outside the gene matches. Germline V CDR1 and CDR2: SGHTA, FQGNSA. The CDR3 DNA is TGTGCCAGCAGCTTAGTAGCGGGGGGAAGTGACGGGGAGCTGTTTTTT. Residues: CASSLVAGGSDGELFF.

This clonotype was picked up many times. The CDR3 reads CASAPGIVGANNEQFF. The CDR3 DNA sequence: TGTGCTAGTGCCCCCGGGATCGTGGGGGCCAACAATGAGCAGTTCTTC. The chain recombines TRBV12-5 with TRBJ2-1; D might be TRBD1 (6 bases). V gave up 7 bases and J gave up 5 bases, with 21 bases separating them. CDR1 is LGHNT and CDR2 is FRNRAP in the germline V gene. There are 16 residues in the CDR3.

The rearrangement joins TRBV6-5 to TRBJ2-1; D not certain. Trimming took off 4 bases at V and 4 bases at J, with 8 bases between the two ends. The germline gives CDR1 MNHEY, CDR2 SVGAGI. The CDR3 spans 13 residues. This CDR3 is CASSSSLYNEQFF. CDR3 DNA sequence: TGTGCCAGCAGTTCGAGTTTATACAATGAGCAGTTCTTC.

This clonotype appeared a few times. This chain links TRBV12-3 or TRBV12-4 with TRBJ1-2, with D possibly TRBD1 on 5 matching bases. Trimming pared 3 bases from V and 8 bases from J, leaving 10 bases between. The CDR3 runs to 12 residues. The CDR3 DNA reads as TGTGCCAGCAGTTTTGCGGGGGAAGGCTACACCTTC. Translation: CASSFAGEGYTF.